A single sample gave rise to the 27 T cell receptor beta chains below, sequenced in a study of cytomegalovirus exposure and HLA in healthy donors. The PCR made use of 60 Vbeta and 13 Jbeta primers. Assay: immunoSEQ multiplex PCR; the TCRdb copy retains only in-frame clones and omits some. The sample shows fewer than 75,000 clones, around 80% of them seen only once. What was sequenced was PBMCs. These receptors were taken from a woman aged 25 to 39 in good health and CMV-seronegative.

The chain recombines TRBV4-3 with TRBJ1-5; D is ambiguous. The CDR3 is 15 residues long. V lost 2 bases and J lost 1, with 9 bases in between. Looked up from germline, CDR1 is LGHNA and CDR2 is YSLEER. CDR3 in amino acids: CASSQSFSSNQPQHF. The CDR3 bases are TGCGCCAGCAGCCAATCCTTCTCCAGCAATCAGCCCCAGCATTTT.

V is TRBV6-6 and J is TRBJ1-1, with 9 nucleotides matching TRBD1. The J segment lost 1 base and the V segment lost 7 bases, leaving 7 bases of the junction unmatched. The CDR3 is 15 residues long. CDR1 and CDR2 (germline): MNHNY, SVGAGI (reference sequence). As DNA, the CDR3 is TGTGCCAGCACTCCGGACAGGGGCAAGAACACTGAAGCTTTCTTT. This encodes CASTPDRGKNTEAFF.

The chain combines TRBV19 with TRBJ1-5; 8 nucleotides agree with TRBD1. This CDR3 contains 13 residues. J was trimmed by 3 bases and V by 7 bases; bases with no gene match: 2. From germline, CDR1 is LNHDA and CDR2 SQIVND (reference sequence). CDR3 region: CASKTGDNQPQHF. CDR3 DNA sequence: TGTGCCAGTAAGACAGGGGACAATCAGCCCCAGCATTTT. Variable domain in full (rest from reference TRBV19 and TRBJ1-5): DGGITQSPKYLFRKEGQNVTLSCEQNLNHDAMYWYRQDPGQGLRLIYYSQIVNDFQKGDIAEGYSVSREKKESFPLTVTSAQKNPTAFYLCASKTGDNQPQHFGDGTRLSIL.

This clone was seen just once. This chain uses TRBV5-4 with TRBJ2-1, with 7 bases matching TRBD2. The CDR3 is made up of 15 amino acids. The germline gives CDR1 SGHNT, CDR2 YYREEE (reference sequence). Germline trimming cut 2 bases from V and 0 bases from J; bases unmatched to any gene: 2. DNA for the CDR3: TGTGCCAGCAGCTTAGGCGGGGGCTCCTACAATGAGCAGTTCTTC. It translates to CASSLGGGSYNEQFF.

The chain carries TRBV7-8 and TRBJ1-2; TRBD1 matches at 8 bases. The germline V gene has CDR1 SGHVS and CDR2 FQNEAQ. This CDR3 region has 14 residues. V shed 5 bases, J shed 4 bases, and the junction held 6 bases outside the gene matches. The CDR3 sequence: CASSHGDRSYGYTF. The CDR3 nucleotides read TGTGCCAGCAGCCACGGGGACAGGAGCTATGGCTACACCTTC.

CDR3: CASSQNRDNYGYTF. CDR3 nucleotides: TGCGCCAGCAGCCAAAACAGGGACAACTATGGCTACACCTTC. J is TRBJ1-2 and V is TRBV4-3, with D maybe TRBD1 (6 bases). The CDR3 spans 14 residues. CDR1 LGHNA and CDR2 YSLEER come from the germline V gene. Between the trimmed V and J ends, which lost 2 bases and 2 bases, there was a span of 9 bases.

The chain uses TRBV7-2 and TRBJ2-3; 11 bases agree with TRBD2. CDR1 and CDR2 (germline): SGHTA, FQGNSA. With 3 bases clipped from V and 5 bases from J, the junction kept 4 bases outside the gene matches. The CDR3 totals 15 residues. CDR3 loop: CASSFSGGVQDTQYF. As DNA, the CDR3 is TGTGCCAGCAGCTTTAGCGGGGGGGTGCAAGATACGCAGTATTTT. Full variable domain (rest looked up from reference TRBV7-2 and TRBJ2-3): GAGVSQSPSNKVTEKGKDVELRCDPISGHTALYWYRQSLGQGLEFLIYFQGNSAPDKSGLPSDRFSAERTGGSVSTLTIQRTQQEDSAVYLCASSFSGGVQDTQYFGPGTRLTVL.

The rearrangement links TRBV11-1 to TRBJ2-1, with D possibly TRBD1 on 6 matching bases. The V and J ends lost 2 bases and 0 bases respectively, with 14 bases between them. This CDR3 has 17 amino acids. Germline CDR1 is SGHAT and CDR2 is FQDESV (reference sequence). The CDR3 here is CASSLYWTVLSYNEQFF. In DNA, the CDR3 is TGTGCCAGCAGCTTATACTGGACAGTACTCTCCTACAATGAGCAGTTCTTC.

This chain links TRBV4-1 with TRBJ2-2, with 7 bases identical to TRBD2. The V gene end was trimmed by 1 base and the J gene end by 1 base; junction bases not matched to a gene: 3. CDR1 and CDR2 from the germline V gene are MGHRA and YSYEKL. This CDR3 contains 16 residues. This chain's CDR3 is CASSQGTRMNTGELFF. In DNA, the CDR3 is TGCGCCAGCAGCCAAGGGACTAGAATGAACACCGGGGAGCTGTTTTTT.

The CDR3, as DNA: TGTGCCAGTGGAGACAGGGGGGATTATTCACCCCTCCACTTT. Protein: CASGDRGDYSPLHF. The rearrangement uses TRBV2 and TRBJ1-6; TRBD1 aligns across 9 bases. The V segment lost 9 bases and the J segment 8 bases; nucleotides outside the gene matches: 8. The CDR3 has 14 amino acids. CDR1 and CDR2 (germline): SNHLY, FYNNEI.

The chain couples TRBV5-6 to TRBJ2-1; D unresolved. Trimming removed 0 bases at V and 9 bases at J, with 10 bases between. The germline V gene has CDR1 SGHDT and CDR2 YYEEEE. CDR3 size: 13 residues. CDR3 nucleotide sequence: TGTGCCAGCAGCTTGGCCGAAAGCACTGAGCAGTTCTTC. Translation: CASSLAESTEQFF. The variable domain in full, completed from reference TRBV5-6 and TRBJ2-1, reads DAGVTQSPTHLIKTRGQQVTLRCSPKSGHDTVSWYQQALGQGPQFIFQYYEEEERQRGNFPDRFSGHQFPNYSSELNVNALLLGDSALYLCASSLAESTEQFFGPGTRLTVL.

The chain uses TRBV9 and TRBJ1-2, with 8 bases aligning to TRBD1. This CDR3 has 17 residues. V shed 0 bases and J 0 bases; nucleotides not matched to a gene: 7. The germline V gene has CDR1 SGDLS and CDR2 YYNGEE. The CDR3 reads CASSVDFQGAPNYGYTF. The CDR3 DNA follows: TGTGCCAGCAGCGTAGATTTCCAGGGGGCGCCTAACTATGGCTACACCTTC.

The chain combines TRBV27 with TRBJ2-2, with 7 bases aligning to TRBD2. The CDR3 runs 16 residues. The V and J ends lost 2 bases and 0 bases, in that order; junction bases with no gene match: 3. Germline CDR1 MNHEY, CDR2 SMNVEV (reference sequence). CDR3 protein: CASSLIAGANTGELFF. The CDR3 DNA reads as TGTGCCAGCAGTTTAATTGCGGGGGCGAACACCGGGGAGCTGTTTTTT.

This chain connects TRBV7-8 to TRBJ1-4; D is ambiguous. The ends were cut back, 1 base at V and 6 bases at J, with 6 bases in the middle. Germline CDR1 is SGHVS and CDR2 is FQNEAQ. The CDR3 totals 13 residues. CDR3 DNA: TGTGCCAGCAGCTTAGGAGGGTATGAAAAACTGTTTTTT. Translation gives CASSLGGYEKLFF.

The chain has TRBV4-3 and TRBJ2-2; 8 bases agree with TRBD2. V was pared by 0 bases and J by 6 bases, with 9 bases of the junction left unmatched. Germline V gene lookup returns CDR1 LGHNA and CDR2 YSLEER. The CDR3 has 17 amino acids. The CDR3 loop is CASSQEIFTGGAGELFF. The CDR3 nucleotides are TGCGCCAGCAGCCAAGAAATTTTCACGGGAGGGGCCGGGGAGCTGTTTTTT.

CDR3 region: CASTTGDYGYTF. The CDR3 bases are TGTGCCAGTACGACAGGGGACTATGGCTACACCTTC. V and J are TRBV6-1 and TRBJ1-2; 8 positions match TRBD1. Germline V gene data show CDR1 as MNHNS and CDR2 as SASEGT. The ends lost 9 bases at V and 3 bases at J; junction bases unmatched: 3. The CDR3 spans 12 residues.

The chain combines TRBV7-3 with TRBJ1-2, with 11 nucleotides matching TRBD1. The germline CDR1 and CDR2 sequences are SGHTA and FQGTGA. This CDR3 is 16 amino acids long. The junction had 11 bases not matched to a gene; V was cut back by 4 bases and J by 7 bases. The CDR3 protein is CASSSQPGQGGGGYTF. The CDR3 DNA reads TGTGCCAGCAGCTCCCAACCGGGACAGGGGGGAGGTGGCTACACCTTC.

In this sample, this clone turned up a few times. The chain has TRBV15 and TRBJ2-2; tentatively, D is TRBD1 (6 bases). V was shortened by 0 bases and J by 6 bases, with 8 bases between the two germline ends. Germline loops: CDR1 LNHNV, CDR2 YYDKDF (reference sequence). CDR3 length equals 14 residues. The CDR3: CATSRDRGPGELFF. CDR3 DNA sequence: TGTGCCACCAGCAGAGACAGGGGTCCCGGGGAGCTGTTTTTT.

This rearrangement joins TRBV7-8 to TRBJ1-1, with D unresolved. Germline CDR1 reads SGHVS; CDR2 reads FQNEAQ. The CDR3 contains 14 residues. Trimming cost V 1 base and J 10 bases, with 16 bases left between them. The CDR3 region has the DNA TGTGCCAGCAGCTTAGAAGCGATCTCCCTGGGAGCTTTCTTT. It translates to CASSLEAISLGAFF.

Note on this clone: Since the CDR3 does not end with the conserved phenylalanine or tryptophan, this likely comes from a read error. It is unclear where the CDR3 begins or ends on the DNA, so no DNA is shown, and the CDR3 is as TCRdb lists it. CDR3 region: CSVAGGGFNEKLFL. The V call is TRBV29-1, the J call TRBJ1-4. The CDR3 totals 14 residues, both ends included. Per the germline V gene, CDR1 is SQVTM and CDR2 is ANQGSEA.

The V and J genes are TRBV5-1 and TRBJ2-2, with TRBD1 identical over 8 bases. Trimming cost V 4 bases and J 3 bases; bases outside gene matches: 5. Per the germline V gene, CDR1 is SGHRS and CDR2 is YFSETQ. The CDR3 loop spans 15 amino acids. The CDR3 is CASSELQGDTGELFF. DNA of the CDR3: TGCGCCAGCAGCGAATTACAGGGGGACACCGGGGAGCTGTTTTTT.

The V call is TRBV27, the J call TRBJ2-7, with a possible D match to TRBD1 (5 bases). V was cut by 3 bases and J by 6 bases, with 12 bases left in between. CDR3 length equals 13 residues. Germline V lookup: CDR1 MNHEY, CDR2 SMNVEV (reference sequence). The CDR3 DNA reads as TGTGCCAGCAGTTTTGGGGCTAGTACCGAGCAGTACGTC. It specifies CASSFGASTEQYV.

This clone was found a few times. V usage is TRBV29-1 and J usage is TRBJ2-7; 10 bases are shared with TRBD1. With V trimmed by 4 bases and J by 5 bases, 2 bases remained unmatched. CDR1 and CDR2 (germline): SQVTM, ANQGSEA. The CDR3 is 12 residues long. CDR3 in DNA: TGCAGCGTTGGACAGGGGGCCAACGAGCAGTACTTC. This gives the protein CSVGQGANEQYF.

The genes are TRBV4-3 and TRBJ1-2; a weak D match, TRBD1 (5 bases). The germline V and J ends were trimmed by 0 bases and 1 base, with 15 bases remaining between them. This CDR3 spans 17 amino acids. The germline V gene encodes CDR1 LGHNA and CDR2 YSLEER. The CDR3 reads CASSQDSSGSFNYGYTF. CDR3 coding DNA: TGCGCCAGCAGCCAAGATAGTTCAGGGTCTTTTAACTATGGCTACACCTTC.

This rearrangement joins TRBV6-4 to TRBJ2-2; 7 positions agree with TRBD2. Germline V gene lookup returns CDR1 MRHNA and CDR2 SNTAGT. CDR3 size: 19 residues. The V segment lost 5 bases and the J segment 9 bases; nucleotides outside the gene matches: 24. Written as DNA, the CDR3 is TGTGCCAGCAGTTCACTAGATTGGGGGGGTGTTTGGTATATTCGGGAGCTGTTTTTT. This encodes CASSSLDWGGVWYIRELFF.

This clone was counted once. The rearrangement links TRBV6-4 to TRBJ1-1, with D perhaps TRBD1 (6 bases). The germline CDR1 and CDR2 sequences are MRHNA and SNTAGT. V was cut by 2 bases and J by 4 bases, with 17 bases left in between. This CDR3 is built from 16 residues. CDR3 nucleotides: TGTGCCAGCAGTGACCTTCCCGGACAGTCAAGCACTGAAGCTTTCTTT. Its translation: CASSDLPGQSSTEAFF.

V and J are TRBV4-2 and TRBJ2-1, with D perhaps matching TRBD1 (7 bases). From germline, CDR1 is LGHNA and CDR2 YNFKEQ. The CDR3 has 13 amino acids. V was shortened by 2 bases and J by 6 bases, with 8 bases between the two germline ends. The CDR3 bases are TGTGCCAGCAGCCAACAGGGGGGCAATGAGCAGTTCTTC. It yields the protein CASSQQGGNEQFF.